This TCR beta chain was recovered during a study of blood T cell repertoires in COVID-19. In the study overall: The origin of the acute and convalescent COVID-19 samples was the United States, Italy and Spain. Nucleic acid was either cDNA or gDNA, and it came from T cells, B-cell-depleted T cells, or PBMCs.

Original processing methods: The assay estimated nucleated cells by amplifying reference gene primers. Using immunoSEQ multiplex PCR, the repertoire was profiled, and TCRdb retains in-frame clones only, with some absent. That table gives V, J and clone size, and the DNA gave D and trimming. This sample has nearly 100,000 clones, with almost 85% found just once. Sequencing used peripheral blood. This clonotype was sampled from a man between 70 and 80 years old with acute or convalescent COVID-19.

CDR3 DNA: TGTGCCAGCAGCTTAAAGTTCGCGGATAATTCACCCCTCCACTTT. Translated, it gives CASSLKFADNSPLHF. The V call is TRBV7-3, the J call TRBJ1-6, with D unresolved. CDR1 and CDR2 (germline): SGHTA, FQGTGA. This CDR3 is built from 15 residues. The V gene lost 1 base and the J gene lost 5 bases, with 9 bases spanning the gap.